This is a list of T cell receptor beta chains from one sample in a study of PD-L1 blockade in urothelial cancer. Produced via immunoSEQ multiplex PCR; TCRdb's table is partial and in-frame only. Of around 130,000 clones listed, about four fifths are singletons. Sequences were derived from PBMCs, sampled around atezolizumab (anti-PD-L1) treatment. The receptors derive from a man in his fifties with urothelial cancer. Each CDR3 is given with its conserved first and last residue. The order of the fields is J gene, D gene, clone size, V gene, CDR3 protein. The D gene is left open where the match is weak. For some rows the clone size is stated as once, few or many, or as a class when expanded; others skip it.

>TRBJ2-7|TRBD1|-|TRBV11-3
CASSLETGYEQYF
>TRBJ2-5|-|-|TRBV25-1
CASSEVGQETQYF
>TRBJ2-1|-|-|TRBV11-3
CASSLGTENEQFF
>TRBJ1-6|TRBD1|-|TRBV10-3
CAISTGGSYNSPLHF
>TRBJ2-7|TRBD2|once|TRBV15
CATSRDAGGGYEQYF
>TRBJ2-5|-|-|TRBV11-2
CASSLIRDSQETQYF
>TRBJ2-1|TRBD1|-|TRBV29-1
CSAGQGGVSEQFF
>TRBJ2-7|TRBD1|-|TRBV12-5
CASGRTGGSYEQYF
>TRBJ2-6|-|-|TRBV5-1
CASSGSSGANVLTF
>TRBJ1-3|-|-|TRBV27
CASSPSGGNTIYF
>TRBJ1-6|TRBD1|-|TRBV19
CASTMTTGVALHF
>TRBJ1-1|TRBD1|-|TRBV18
CASSPGQGNTEAFF
>TRBJ2-6|TRBD1|-|TRBV19
CASSGQGGGANVLTF
>TRBJ1-5|TRBD1|-|TRBV9
CASSRDRGFQPQHF
>TRBJ2-7|-|-|TRBV18
CASSPSRSYEQYF
>TRBJ2-2|TRBD2|-|TRBV7-7
CASSRSGSTGELFF
>TRBJ2-7|TRBD2|-|TRBV7-2
CASSFPSGYEQYF
>TRBJ2-1|-|-|TRBV7-3
CASSTGSSYNEQFF
>TRBJ2-1|-|-|TRBV6-1
CASSLEGRGEQFF
>TRBJ2-3|-|-|TRBV18
CASSPYSSTDTQYF
>TRBJ2-1|TRBD2|few|TRBV19
CASRSGTSGRVRLDEQFF
>TRBJ2-7|TRBD1|-|TRBV28
CASSLYAGGPYEQYF
>TRBJ2-1|-|-|TRBV11-3
CASSSSQGSSSYNEQFF
>TRBJ2-7|-|-|TRBV30
CAWSRIYEQYF
>TRBJ2-1|TRBD2|-|TRBV7-2
CASSPRIGLSGRTGNEQFF
>TRBJ2-2|-|-|TRBV7-9
CASSQRMTQGKNTGELFF
>TRBJ2-1|TRBD2|-|TRBV5-1
CASSRLADGNEQFF
>TRBJ1-2|-|once|TRBV5-5
CASSLAGGLDYGYTF
>TRBJ2-7|-|-|TRBV5-1
CASSLAPGGGEQYF
>TRBJ2-2|-|-|TRBV6-5
CASSYGQPNTGELFF
>TRBJ1-4|-|-|TRBV28
CASSQREKLFF
>TRBJ1-2|TRBD1|-|TRBV5-6
CASSLNAGKTGSGYTF
>TRBJ2-2|TRBD2|-|TRBV7-2
CASSRLTSGNTGELFF
>TRBJ2-3|-|-|TRBV7-2
CASSLEGGRRNTQYF
>TRBJ2-7|TRBD1|-|TRBV15
CATSRELPGQGSEQYF
>TRBJ2-1|-|-|TRBV4-1
CASSQEGGQSGYNEQFF
>TRBJ2-7|TRBD2|-|TRBV5-1
CASSHQTSGRAKEQYF
>TRBJ2-7|TRBD1|-|TRBV11-3
CASSLAPGQSYEQYF
>TRBJ1-2|-|-|TRBV6-5
CASSFSGRANYGYTF
>TRBJ2-1|-|-|TRBV6-1
CASRRPADEQFF
>TRBJ1-1|TRBD1|-|TRBV4-1
CASSQEPGTGVTEAFF
>TRBJ2-3|-|-|TRBV19
CASRAGRAF
>TRBJ1-4|TRBD1|-|TRBV6-5
CASSTGDRKLFF
>TRBJ1-4|-|-|TRBV4-1
CASSQPRAGANEKLFF
>TRBJ2-7|TRBD2|few|TRBV28
CASGSGRHYEQYF
>TRBJ2-7|TRBD1|few|TRBV5-4
CASSFPPGQGRFYEQYF
>TRBJ2-3|TRBD2|-|TRBV27
CASSSVGGRAADTQYF
>TRBJ1-2|-|-|TRBV28
CASSPLDRIFYGYTF